Described below is a single T cell receptor beta chain sequence and its context. No antigen is known for it. This entry is derived from a study of T cells in localized non-small cell lung cancer. Study conclusions and caveats: Heterogeneity cannot be ruled out, as sequencing used one tumor region only. Adjacent lung had a median roughly 60 of the 100 largest tumor clones.

Assay: immunoSEQ multiplex PCR; the TCRdb copy retains only in-frame clones and omits some. The sample records about 40,000 clones, around 81% being singletons. The germline V gene encodes CDR1 KGHSH and CDR2 LQKENI. The CDR3 totals 15 residues. Unmatched junction bases numbered 5, after V lost 3 bases and J lost 1 base. The rearrangement uses TRBV18 and TRBJ2-7; 8 bases are shared with TRBD2. This sequence originates from a male donor aged 60 or older with stage II lung adenocarcinoma. The sample consisted of peripheral blood mononuclear cells, taken before any cancer treatment. This CDR3 is CASSPGTRGSYEQYF. The CDR3 nucleotides are TGTGCCAGCTCACCCGGGACTAGGGGGTCCTACGAGCAGTACTTC.